This T cell receptor beta chain was obtained from a study of blood T cell repertoires in COVID-19. On the study more broadly: Italy, Spain and the United States were the sources of the convalescent and acute COVID-19 samples. In each case, the material was cDNA or gDNA derived from T cells, B-cell-depleted T cells, or PBMCs.

Seattle's enrolled individuals joined amid active infection and were then monitored longitudinally. In this sample, this clone turned up a few times. The CDR3 extends over 15 amino acids. The trim removed 7 bases at V and 6 bases at J, leaving 14 bases unmatched. The germline gives CDR1 SQVTM, CDR2 ANQGSEA. In the authors' methods: Reference gene primers were amplified, and this amplification served to estimate nucleated cell counts. Profiling relied on immunoSEQ multiplex PCR, and the TCRdb table lists in-frame clones only, not all of them. Clonal size and the V and J genes are those of that table, whereas D and trimming came from the DNA. Of 250,000 to 300,000 clones in the sample, 91% were seen once.

The chain employs TRBV29-1 and TRBJ2-2, with 7 bases that match TRBD2. Sequenced: peripheral blood. This receptor was taken from a woman in her 30s with COVID-19, enrolled during active disease. The CDR3 spells CSARGWRETAGELFF. CDR3 nucleotides: TGCAGCGCACGCGGCTGGCGGGAGACGGCCGGGGAGCTGTTTTTT.